These 2 T cell receptor beta chains were all obtained from the same sample, sequenced in a study of OX40 agonist ivuxolimab in advanced cancers. The table came from immunoSEQ multiplex PCR; TCRdb's copy has only in-frame clones and leaves some out. The repertoire consists of 75,000 to 95,000 clones, with 75% to 95% occurring once and the leading ten covering 2.3%. Sequenced here: CD4+ or CD8+ T cells sorted from blood, sampled in a trial of the OX40 agonist ivuxolimab. Every receptor here comes from an adult with an advanced solid tumor such as melanoma, head and neck, liver or kidney cancer.

The V and J genes are TRBV29-1 and TRBJ2-5; D gene unclear. The V gene lost 6 bases and the J gene lost 4 bases, with 21 bases spanning the gap. Germline-derived CDR1 and CDR2 are SQVTM and ANQGSEA. The CDR3 is 15 residues long. The chain's CDR3 is CSVQGASLGGETQYF. The DNA for the CDR3 is TGCAGCGTCCAAGGCGCTAGTCTCGGTGGAGAGACCCAGTACTTC.

This chain connects TRBV29-1 to TRBJ2-1; 9 nucleotides agree with TRBD2. V lost 7 bases to trimming and J lost 6 bases; unmatched junction nucleotides: 7. Germline V gene lookup returns CDR1 SQVTM and CDR2 ANQGSEA. This CDR3 is 13 amino acids long. The CDR3 nucleotides are TGCAGCGCCCAAGCGGGAGGTGGCAATGAGCAGTTCTTC. Amino acid sequence: CSAQAGGGNEQFF.